Listed below are T cell receptor beta chains from one sample, sequenced in a study of control samples from healthy donors and cancer patients. Measured with immunoSEQ multiplex PCR; TCRdb has only the in-frame clones, and not every one. The table has about 100,000 clones, about 90% seen once. Sequencing input: blood. Source of these receptors: a woman in her forties or fifties in good health. Each CDR3 is given with its conserved first and last residue. The order of the fields is D gene, J gene, V gene, clone size, CDR3 protein, CDR3 DNA. A D gene is named only where the DNA matches it firmly. A clone size is listed for some rows: how often the clone was seen (once, few, many), or a class if it is expanded.

>-|TRBJ2-2|TRBV9|-
CASSRHFSSTPNTGELFF
TGTGCCAGCAGCCGCCATTTTAGCTCAACTCCGAACACCGGGGAGCTGTTTTTT
>TRBD2|TRBJ2-3|TRBV2|-
CASRRGGRAADTQYF
TGTGCCAGCAGGCGGGGCGGGAGGGCCGCAGATACGCAGTATTTT
>-|TRBJ1-4|TRBV2|-
CATQGGRGEKLFF
TGTGCCACACAGGGAGGCCGGGGTGAAAAACTGTTTTTT
>-|TRBJ1-1|TRBV3-1/TRBV3-2|-
CASSRQTEAFF
TGTGCCAGCAGCCGGCAGACTGAAGCTTTCTTT
>-|TRBJ1-2|TRBV7-2|-
CASSFLRTDYTF
TGTGCCAGCAGCTTTCTGAGGACAGACTACACCTTC
>-|TRBJ2-3|TRBV9|-
CASSVKPSLADTQYF
TGTGCCAGCAGCGTAAAACCTTCCTTGGCAGATACGCAGTATTTT
>-|TRBJ2-4|TRBV9|-
CASSDGWAKNIQYF
TGTGCCAGCAGCGATGGGTGGGCCAAAAACATTCAGTACTTC
>-|TRBJ2-2|TRBV6-5|-
CASRKGNTGELFF
TGTGCCAGCAGAAAGGGAAACACCGGGGAGCTGTTTTTT
>-|TRBJ1-1|TRBV10-3|once
CAISAETGLNTEAFF
TGTGCCATCAGTGCTGAGACAGGCTTGAACACTGAAGCTTTCTTT
>-|TRBJ1-1|TRBV5-1|-
CASSKFNTEAFF
TGCGCCAGCAGTAAGTTTAACACTGAAGCTTTCTTT
>TRBD1|TRBJ2-3|TRBV5-1|-
CASSRQGGPNTDTQYF
TGCGCCAGCAGCCGCCAAGGGGGCCCCAACACAGATACGCAGTATTTT
>-|TRBJ1-2|TRBV13|-
CASSLSNYGYTF
TGTGCCAGCAGCTTATCTAACTATGGCTACACCTTC
>TRBD1|TRBJ1-3|TRBV4-1|-
CASSPGQGMGGNTIYF
TGCGCCAGCAGCCCAGGACAGGGTATGGGCGGAAACACCATATATTTT
>-|TRBJ1-5|TRBV10-3|-
CAINPDHSNQPQHF
TGTGCCATCAATCCAGACCATAGCAATCAGCCCCAGCATTTT
>-|TRBJ2-4|TRBV6-1|-
CASSETSYTLAKNIQYF
TGTGCCAGCAGTGAAACGTCGTATACCTTAGCCAAAAACATTCAGTACTTC
>TRBD2|TRBJ2-1|TRBV30|-
CAWRTSGSLSEQFF
TGTGCCTGGAGGACTAGCGGGAGTCTTAGTGAGCAGTTCTTC
>TRBD2|TRBJ2-3|TRBV4-3|few
CASSQGRREGDTQYF
TGCGCCAGCAGCCAAGGGCGGCGGGAGGGCGATACGCAGTATTTT
>TRBD1|TRBJ1-4|TRBV7-9|-
CASSSGGTGRVEKLFF
TGTGCCAGCAGCTCGGGAGGGACAGGGAGGGTTGAAAAACTGTTTTTT
>-|TRBJ2-7|TRBV5-1|-
CASSSQAAGGGSYEQYF
TGCGCCAGCAGCTCCCAGGCCGCAGGTGGGGGCTCCTACGAGCAGTACTTC
>TRBD1|TRBJ1-6|TRBV15|-
CATSRNRQGASPLHF
TGTGCCACCAGCAGAAACAGACAGGGGGCTTCACCCCTCCACTTT
>-|TRBJ1-1|TRBV6-6|-
CASSPGPSASASVKAFF
TGTGCCAGCAGTCCGGGACCCTCAGCGTCCGCGTCGGTGAAAGCTTTCTTT
>-|TRBJ2-7|TRBV7-2|-
CASSQEGTVSSYEQYF
TGTGCCAGCAGTCAGGAGGGGACAGTTAGCTCCTACGAGCAGTACTTC
>-|TRBJ2-7|TRBV5-1|-
CASSFRDPYEQYF
TGCGCCAGCAGCTTCCGGGACCCCTACGAGCAGTACTTC
>-|TRBJ2-1|TRBV19|-
CASSIFGGDSYNEQFF
TGTGCCAGTAGTATCTTTGGGGGCGACTCCTACAATGAGCAGTTCTTC
>-|TRBJ2-1|TRBV19|-
CATTIDRRHTHEQFF
TGTGCCACCACGATCGACAGGAGACATACCCATGAGCAGTTCTTC
>TRBD1|TRBJ1-2|TRBV2|-
CASSGQGPIYGYTF
TGTGCCAGCAGTGGACAGGGACCAATTTATGGCTACACCTTC
>-|TRBJ2-2|TRBV3-1/TRBV3-2|-
CASSPLNTGELFF
TGTGCCAGCAGCCCCTTAAACACCGGGGAGCTGTTTTTT
>TRBD1|TRBJ2-1|TRBV10-3|-
CAISGGQNYNEQFF
TGTGCCATCAGTGGGGGACAGAACTACAATGAGCAGTTCTTC
>TRBD2|TRBJ2-5|TRBV29-1|-
CSVRLRETTQETQYF
TGCAGCGTTCGGTTGCGGGAGACAACCCAAGAGACCCAGTACTTC
>TRBD2|TRBJ2-2|TRBV6-5|-
CASSPGGAPTGELFF
TGTGCCAGCAGCCCCGGGGGGGCTCCTACCGGGGAGCTGTTTTTT
>-|TRBJ2-4|TRBV6-5|-
CASSYSPGLVNIQYF
TGTGCCAGCAGTTACTCCCCGGGACTGGTGAACATTCAGTACTTC
>-|TRBJ2-6|TRBV9|-
CASSVDQGGNVLTF
TGTGCCAGCAGCGTAGACCAGGGAGGCAACGTCCTGACTTTC
>-|TRBJ2-3|TRBV19|-
CASSIDPGTDTQYF
TGTGCCAGTAGTATAGATCCAGGCACAGATACGCAGTATTTT
>-|TRBJ2-3|TRBV6-5|-
CASSPLWGGTDTQYF
TGTGCCAGCAGTCCCTTGTGGGGGGGCACAGATACGCAGTATTTT
>TRBD1|TRBJ2-7|TRBV6-5|-
CASSYRDRGPYEQYF
TGTGCCAGCAGTTACCGGGACAGGGGCCCCTACGAGCAGTACTTC
>-|TRBJ1-6|TRBV7-9|-
CASSFRVTTSYNSPLHF
TGTGCCAGCAGCTTCCGGGTCACAACCTCCTATAATTCACCCCTCCACTTT
>-|TRBJ1-2|TRBV19|few
CASGTGPYGYTF
TGTGCCAGTGGAACAGGACCCTATGGCTACACCTTC
>TRBD1|TRBJ1-2|TRBV5-1|-
CASRPTDRVRGYTF
TGCGCCAGCAGACCCACCGACAGGGTCAGAGGCTACACCTTC
>-|TRBJ1-1|TRBV6-5|-
CASSYGWGGNTEAFF
TGTGCCAGCAGTTACGGTTGGGGGGGGAACACTGAAGCTTTCTTT
>-|TRBJ1-3|TRBV19|-
CASSIDHTSGNTIYF
TGTGCCAGTAGTATAGACCATACCTCTGGAAACACCATATATTTT
>-|TRBJ1-1|TRBV6-2/TRBV6-3|-
CASSQGTEAFF
TGTGCCAGCAGTCAGGGGACTGAAGCTTTCTTT
>-|TRBJ2-5|TRBV6-2/TRBV6-3|-
CASSYQRLETQYF
TGTGCCAGCAGTTACCAGCGTCTAGAGACCCAGTACTTC
>-|TRBJ2-6|TRBV6-4|-
CASSLVPGANVLTF
TGTGCCAGCAGCCTAGTACCCGGGGCCAACGTCCTGACTTTC
>-|TRBJ2-1|TRBV6-5|-
CASRLYSYNEQFF
TGTGCCAGCAGGCTCTATTCCTACAATGAGCAGTTCTTC
>-|TRBJ1-4|TRBV6-6|-
CASTGGAWEKLFF
TGTGCCAGCACGGGAGGGGCGTGGGAAAAACTGTTTTTT
>-|TRBJ2-7|TRBV10-3|few
CAISEGLYEQYF
TGTGCCATCAGTGAAGGGCTATACGAGCAGTACTTC
>-|TRBJ1-3|TRBV7-6|-
CASSLGGSGNTIYF
TGTGCCAGCAGCTTGGGAGGCTCTGGAAACACCATATATTTT
>TRBD2|TRBJ2-7|TRBV19|-
CASSPGLVFGEQYF
TGTGCCAGTAGTCCCGGACTAGTGTTTGGGGAGCAGTACTTC
>TRBD1|TRBJ1-4|TRBV19|once
CASRRSGTGELHEKLFF
TGTGCCAGTAGACGTTCCGGGACAGGGGAGCTCCATGAAAAACTGTTTTTT
>TRBD1|TRBJ2-3|TRBV5-6|-
CASSLPGTGTSGRDTQYF
TGTGCCAGCAGCTTGCCAGGGACAGGGACCTCAGGGAGAGATACGCAGTATTTT
>-|TRBJ1-3|TRBV6-5|-
CASSPTGSGNTIYF
TGTGCCAGCAGTCCCACAGGATCTGGAAACACCATATATTTT
>TRBD2|TRBJ2-1|TRBV6-5|-
CASRPGTSGDNEQFF
TGTGCCAGCAGACCCGGGACTAGCGGGGACAATGAGCAGTTCTTC
>-|TRBJ1-1|TRBV11-1|-
CASSPGRVNTEAFF
TGTGCCAGCAGCCCGGGGAGGGTGAACACTGAAGCTTTCTTT
>-|TRBJ1-1|TRBV5-4|-
CASSLRGREMNTEAFF
TGTGCCAGCAGCTTGCGGGGTAGGGAAATGAACACTGAAGCTTTCTTT
>-|TRBJ2-3|TRBV6-5|-
CASSFHREGSTDTQYF
TGTGCCAGCAGTTTCCACAGGGAGGGTAGCACAGATACGCAGTATTTT
>-|TRBJ1-1|TRBV12-3/TRBV12-4|-
CASSLASPEAFF
TGTGCCAGCAGTTTAGCCAGCCCTGAAGCTTTCTTT
>TRBD2|TRBJ2-2|TRBV3-1/TRBV3-2|-
CASSQESRRLAGVSGELFF
TGTGCCAGCAGCCAAGAAAGTAGGAGACTAGCGGGGGTTTCCGGGGAGCTGTTTTTT
>-|TRBJ2-5|TRBV19|once
CASSIDPLATQETQYF
TGTGCCAGTAGTATAGATCCGCTAGCGACTCAAGAGACCCAGTACTTC